This T cell receptor (beta chain) is from a study of T cell repertoires in cytomegalovirus infection. For the study at large: Through public TCR beta signatures, both CMV infection and matching HLA type were indicated. General observations from the study: Within the response measured ex vivo, HLA-C-restricted CMV-specific TCR beta clonotypes were dominant. Of the TCR beta families, the public ones yielded a cumulative frequency that identified carriers of CMV plus the relevant HLA.

TCRdb re-called the reads through MiXCR, storing one row per CDR3 protein. Here the sample spans 490,000 or so distinct CDR3 sequences, around 10% being singletons. On this clonotype itself: Its antigen is undetermined.

Trimming left V 9 bases short and J 0 bases short, with 15 bases between. Germline values: CDR1 LGHDT, CDR2 YNNKEL (reference sequence). The CDR3 has 15 amino acids. This TCR came from a human donor in good health (CMV status not recorded). Some clones in this sample may be carry-over from other donors' samples. The chain recombines TRBV3-1 with TRBJ1-3; possible D gene TRBD1, 5 bases. Sequenced material: PBMCs. CDR3 sequence: CASSGTALSGNTIYF. The CDR3 nucleotides read TGTGCCAGTTCCGGGACGGCCCTCTCTGGAAACACCATATATTTT. The whole variable domain, remainder taken from reference TRBV3-1 and TRBJ1-3, is DTAVSQTPKYLVTQMGNDKSIKCEQNLGHDTMYWYKQDSKKFLKIMFSYNNKELIINETVPNRFSPKSPDKAHLNLHINSLELGDSAVYFCASSGTALSGNTIYFGEGSWLTVV.